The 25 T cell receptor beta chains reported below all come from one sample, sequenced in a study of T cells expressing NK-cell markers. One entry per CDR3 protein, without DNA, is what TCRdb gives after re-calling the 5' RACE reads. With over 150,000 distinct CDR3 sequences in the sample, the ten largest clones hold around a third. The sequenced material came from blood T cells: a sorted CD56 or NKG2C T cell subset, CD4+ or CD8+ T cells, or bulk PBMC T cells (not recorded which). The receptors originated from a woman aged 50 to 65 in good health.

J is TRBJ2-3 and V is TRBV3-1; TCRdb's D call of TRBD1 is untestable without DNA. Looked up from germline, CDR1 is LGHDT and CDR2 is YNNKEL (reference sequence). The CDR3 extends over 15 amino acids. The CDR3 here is CASSQDWAGEDTQYF.

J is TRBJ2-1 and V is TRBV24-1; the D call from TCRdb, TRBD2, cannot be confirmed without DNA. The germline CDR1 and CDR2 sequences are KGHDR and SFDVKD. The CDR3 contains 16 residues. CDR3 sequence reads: CATSDIRLAGGIVQFF.

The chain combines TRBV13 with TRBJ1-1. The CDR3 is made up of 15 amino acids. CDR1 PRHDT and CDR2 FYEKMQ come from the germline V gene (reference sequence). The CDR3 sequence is CASSLPTGGVTEAFF.

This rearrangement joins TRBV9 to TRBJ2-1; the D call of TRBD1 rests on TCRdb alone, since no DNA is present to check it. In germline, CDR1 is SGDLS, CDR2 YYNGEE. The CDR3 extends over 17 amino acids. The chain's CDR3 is CASSPGRVRSSYNEQFF. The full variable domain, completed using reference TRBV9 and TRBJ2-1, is DSGVTQTPKHLITATGQRVTLRCSPRSGDLSVYWYQQSLDQGLQFLIQYYNGEERAKGNILERFSAQQFPDLHSELNLSSLELGDSALYFCASSPGRVRSSYNEQFFGPGTRLTVL.

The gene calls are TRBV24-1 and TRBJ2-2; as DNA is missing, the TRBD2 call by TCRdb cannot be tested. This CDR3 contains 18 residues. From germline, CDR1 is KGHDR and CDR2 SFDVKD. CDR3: CATSDPSLSGENTGELFF.

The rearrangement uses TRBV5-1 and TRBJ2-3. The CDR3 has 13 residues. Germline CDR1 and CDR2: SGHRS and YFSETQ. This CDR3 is CASSSELGDTQYF.

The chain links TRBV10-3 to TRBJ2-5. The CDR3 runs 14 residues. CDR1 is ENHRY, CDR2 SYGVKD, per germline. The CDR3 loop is CAISEPGWEETQYF.

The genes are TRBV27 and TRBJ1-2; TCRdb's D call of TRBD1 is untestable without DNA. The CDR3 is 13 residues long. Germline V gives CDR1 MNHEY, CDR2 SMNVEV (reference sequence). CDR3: CASTPGGNYGYTF.

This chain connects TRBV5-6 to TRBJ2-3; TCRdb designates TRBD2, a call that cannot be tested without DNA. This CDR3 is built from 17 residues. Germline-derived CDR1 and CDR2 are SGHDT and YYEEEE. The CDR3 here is CASSYLAGAPHTDTQYF.

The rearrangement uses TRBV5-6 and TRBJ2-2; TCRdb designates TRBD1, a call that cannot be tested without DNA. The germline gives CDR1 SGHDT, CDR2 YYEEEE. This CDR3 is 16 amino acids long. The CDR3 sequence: CASSLGQVANTGELFF.

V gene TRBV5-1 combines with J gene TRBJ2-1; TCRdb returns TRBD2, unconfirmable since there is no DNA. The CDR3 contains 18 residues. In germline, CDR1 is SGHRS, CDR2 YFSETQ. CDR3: CASSPGTSGFSSYNEQFF.

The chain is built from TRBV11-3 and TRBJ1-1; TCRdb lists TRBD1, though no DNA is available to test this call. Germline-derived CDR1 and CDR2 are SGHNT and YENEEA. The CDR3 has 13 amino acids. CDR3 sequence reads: CASRDRAGTEAFF. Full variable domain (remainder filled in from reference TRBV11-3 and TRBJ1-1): EAGVVQSPRYKIIEKKQPVAFWCNPISGHNTLYWYLQNLGQGPELLIRYENEEAVDDSQLPKDRFSAERLKGVDSTLKIQPAELGDSAVYLCASRDRAGTEAFFGQGTRLTVV.

The CDR3: CASSYRGRGDQPQHF. The rearrangement joins TRBV27 to TRBJ1-5; TCRdb's D call, TRBD1, is unchecked because there is no DNA. CDR3 size: 15 residues. Germline V gives CDR1 MNHEY, CDR2 SMNVEV (reference sequence).

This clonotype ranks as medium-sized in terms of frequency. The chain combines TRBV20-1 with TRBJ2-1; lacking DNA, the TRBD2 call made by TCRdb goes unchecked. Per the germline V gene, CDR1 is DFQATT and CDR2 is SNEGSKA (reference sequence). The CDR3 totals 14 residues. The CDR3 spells CSASGTSGVDEQFF.

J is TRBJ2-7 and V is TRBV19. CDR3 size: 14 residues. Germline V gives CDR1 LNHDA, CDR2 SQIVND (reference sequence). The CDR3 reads CASSWTPDSYEQYF.

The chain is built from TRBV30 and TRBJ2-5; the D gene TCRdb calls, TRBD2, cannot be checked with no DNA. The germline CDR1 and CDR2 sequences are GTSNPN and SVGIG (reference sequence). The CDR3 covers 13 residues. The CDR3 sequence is CAWTSGLQETQYF. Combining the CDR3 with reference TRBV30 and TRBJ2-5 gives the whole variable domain SQTIHQWPATLVQPVGSPLSLECTVEGTSNPNLYWYRQAAGRGLQLLFYSVGIGQISSEVPQNLSASRPQDRQFILSSKKLLLSDSGFYLCAWTSGLQETQYFGPGTRLLVL.

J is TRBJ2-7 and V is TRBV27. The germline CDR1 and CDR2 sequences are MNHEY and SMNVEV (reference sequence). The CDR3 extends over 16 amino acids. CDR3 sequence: CASSLIGLIPSYEQYF.

CDR3: CASSRAGDNEQFF. The chain recombines TRBV11-2 with TRBJ2-1; checking the TCRdb D call of TRBD1 is not possible without DNA. The CDR3 loop spans 13 amino acids. Per the germline V gene, CDR1 is SGHAT and CDR2 is FQNNGV.

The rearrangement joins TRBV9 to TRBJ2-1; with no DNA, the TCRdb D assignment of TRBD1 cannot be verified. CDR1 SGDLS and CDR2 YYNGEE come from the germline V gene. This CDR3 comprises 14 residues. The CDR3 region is CASSPWGTPDEQFF.

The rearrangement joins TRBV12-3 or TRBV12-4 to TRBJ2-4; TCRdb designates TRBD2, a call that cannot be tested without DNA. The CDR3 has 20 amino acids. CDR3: CASSPRLAGGPEAPRGIQYF.

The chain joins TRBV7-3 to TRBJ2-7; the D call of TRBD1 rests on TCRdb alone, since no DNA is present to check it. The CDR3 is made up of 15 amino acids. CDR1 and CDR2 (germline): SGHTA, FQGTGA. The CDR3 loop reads CASSPGLGMTYEQYF.

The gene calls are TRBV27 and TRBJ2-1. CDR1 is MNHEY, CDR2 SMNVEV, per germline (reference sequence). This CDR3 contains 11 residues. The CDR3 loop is CASLFRNEQFF.

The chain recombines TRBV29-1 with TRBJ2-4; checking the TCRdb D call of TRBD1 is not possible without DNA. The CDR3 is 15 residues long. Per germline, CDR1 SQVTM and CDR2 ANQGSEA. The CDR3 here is CSVEAPGKAKNIQYF.

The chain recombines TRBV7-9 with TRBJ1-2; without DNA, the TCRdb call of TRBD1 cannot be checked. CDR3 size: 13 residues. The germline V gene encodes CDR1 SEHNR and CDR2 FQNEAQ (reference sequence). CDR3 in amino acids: CASSLGTGNGYTF.

The CDR3 region is CASSLGPGQGDYGYTF. The genes are TRBV5-1 and TRBJ1-2; checking the TCRdb D call of TRBD1 is not possible without DNA. This CDR3 spans 16 amino acids. Germline V gene lookup returns CDR1 SGHRS and CDR2 YFSETQ.